What follows describes a single TCR beta chain. This CDR3 spans 13 amino acids. Trimming removed 4 bases from V and 1 base from J, with 8 bases in between. Germline loops: CDR1 MNHNY, CDR2 SVGAGI (reference sequence). The data stem from a study of cytomegalovirus exposure and HLA in healthy donors. This table comes from immunoSEQ multiplex PCR, and its TCRdb copy is limited to in-frame clones, with some not included. The sample shows under 250,000 clones, over 65% of them seen only once. V gene TRBV6-6 combines with J gene TRBJ2-7; D not resolved. What was sequenced was PBMCs. This clonotype originated in a woman between 18 and 29 years old in good health and CMV-seronegative. Written as DNA, the CDR3 is TGTGCCAGCAGTTTGTATAAATCCTACGAGCAGTACTTC. It specifies CASSLYKSYEQYF.